Shown below are 30 T cell receptor beta chains from a single sample sequenced in a study of identical twins. A single record per CDR3 protein comes from TCRdb applying MiXCR to the 5' RACE reads. The data show hundreds of thousands of distinct CDR3 sequences, 24% seen once. This sample was shared with a second study, whose subject was T cells expressing NK-cell markers.

Sequencing was carried out using CD4+ T cells sorted from blood. These receptors all stem from a woman between 18 and 30 years old in good health.

The sample holds a few counts of this clonotype. This chain uses TRBV11-3 with TRBJ2-1, with 8 bases identical to TRBD2. CDR1 and CDR2 (germline): SGHNT, YENEEA. The trim removed 6 bases at V and 4 bases at J, leaving 5 bases unmatched. The CDR3 runs to 14 residues. CDR3: CASSPIAGYNEQFF. The CDR3, as DNA: TGTGCCAGCAGTCCCATAGCGGGATACAATGAGCAGTTCTTC. The full variable domain, completed using reference TRBV11-3 and TRBJ2-1, is EAGVVQSPRYKIIEKKQPVAFWCNPISGHNTLYWYLQNLGQGPELLIRYENEEAVDDSQLPKDRFSAERLKGVDSTLKIQPAELGDSAVYLCASSPIAGYNEQFFGPGTRLTVL.

This rearrangement joins TRBV20-1 to TRBJ2-7; D gene uncertain. The CDR3 extends over 12 amino acids. With 3 bases removed from V and 6 bases from J, the gap between germline ends came to 12 bases. Germline values: CDR1 DFQATT, CDR2 SNEGSKA (reference sequence). The CDR3 loop reads CSASETYSEQYF. The DNA of the CDR3 is TGCAGTGCTAGCGAAACCTACTCCGAGCAGTACTTC.

The sample holds a few counts of this clonotype. J is TRBJ1-2 and V is TRBV6-1; D unclear. Germline assignment: CDR1 MNHNS and CDR2 SASEGT. The CDR3 runs 14 residues. V lost 6 bases, J lost 7 bases, and 18 bases lay in between. In DNA form, the CDR3 reads TGTGCCAGCAGAAAGAACCAAGGCCCCGTTGGCTACACCTTC. As protein: CASRKNQGPVGYTF.

This clonotype appeared a single time. V usage is TRBV30 and J usage is TRBJ2-3; D remains unclear. Trimming removed 0 bases at V and 2 bases at J, with 12 bases between. This CDR3 has 15 amino acids. From germline, CDR1 is GTSNPN and CDR2 SVGIG (reference sequence). CDR3 DNA sequence: TGTGCCTGGAGTGTACCCAGAAGTCTCACAGATACGCAGTATTTT. It yields the protein CAWSVPRSLTDTQYF.

The chain employs TRBV6-5 and TRBJ2-1; 7 bases map to TRBD1. The junction had 8 bases not matched to a gene; V was cut back by 0 bases and J by 6 bases. The germline V gene encodes CDR1 MNHEY and CDR2 SVGAGI. CDR3 length: 16 residues. Here the CDR3 DNA reads TGTGCCAGCAGTTACTCTTCGACAGGGAGTGGCAATGAGCAGTTCTTC. Its protein is CASSYSSTGSGNEQFF.

The chain employs TRBV11-2 and TRBJ1-4, with 9 nucleotides matching TRBD1. CDR3 size: 18 residues. In germline, CDR1 is SGHAT, CDR2 FQNNGV. J gave up 4 bases and V 5 bases, and 14 bases lay outside the gene matches. CDR3 coding DNA: TGTGCCAGCAGCCTGCGTCCCGGGACAGGGCACAATAATGAAAAACTGTTTTTT. Its translation: CASSLRPGTGHNNEKLFF.

The chain carries TRBV7-2 and TRBJ1-3, with a possible D match to TRBD1 (5 bases). The V gene's germline CDR1 is SGHTA and CDR2 FQGNSA. V lost 6 bases to trimming and J lost 0 bases, with 9 bases between them. The CDR3 sequence is 14 residues long. The CDR3 DNA sequence: TGTGCCAGCAGAGGGGCAGACTCTGGAAACACCATATATTTT. Amino acids: CASRGADSGNTIYF.

Only a few counts were recorded for this clonotype. The chain couples TRBV7-2 to TRBJ1-2; the D is unclear. This CDR3 contains 13 residues. Per germline, CDR1 SGHTA and CDR2 FQGNSA. V was cut by 3 bases and J by 8 bases, with 13 bases left in between. The CDR3 nucleotides read TGTGCCAGCAGCTTTGGGGAGGCGGGCGGCTACACCTTC. Its translation: CASSFGEAGGYTF.

This clonotype has more than one count but fewer than ten. This sequence joins TRBV5-1 and TRBJ1-2; 12 bases agree with TRBD1. This CDR3 is 14 amino acids long. V was pared by 0 bases and J by 7 bases, with 1 base of the junction left unmatched. Per the germline V gene, CDR1 is SGHRS and CDR2 is YFSETQ. The CDR3 is CASSLGDRGLGYTF. The CDR3 coding sequence is TGCGCCAGCAGCTTGGGGGACAGGGGGCTTGGCTACACCTTC.

This clonotype has more than one count but fewer than ten. The rearrangement links TRBV12-3 or TRBV12-4 to TRBJ2-7; D could derive from TRBD1 or TRBD2 (6 bases each). Trimming took 6 bases from V and 3 from J, leaving 24 bases between them. The length of the CDR3 is 17 residues. CDR3 nucleotide sequence: TGTGCCAGCAGACCCAACCTAGGGGGAGGCTCGTACTACGAGCAGTACTTC. Protein sequence: CASRPNLGGGSYYEQYF.

This clonotype was detected only a few times. The chain has TRBV12-3 or TRBV12-4 and TRBJ1-5; tentatively, D is TRBD1 (6 bases). The CDR3 length is 17 residues. V was trimmed by 5 bases and J by 1 base, leaving 18 bases between them. CDR3 nucleotides: TGTGCCAGCAGTCACGGGACACGGCAGCGCAGCAATCAGCCCCAGCATTTT. Protein: CASSHGTRQRSNQPQHF.

The sample holds a few counts of this clonotype. The rearrangement links TRBV7-6 to TRBJ1-5; D ambiguous. Trimming took off 6 bases at V and 6 bases at J, with 12 bases between the two ends. The CDR3 loop spans 13 amino acids. Germline values: CDR1 SGHVS, CDR2 FNYEAQ. CDR3 coding DNA: TGTGCCAGCAGGGCGGGTGTCGGTCAGCCCCAGCATTTT. It yields the protein CASRAGVGQPQHF.

A few counts support this clonotype. V and J are TRBV12-3 or TRBV12-4 and TRBJ2-7; 9 bases map to TRBD1. There are 15 residues in the CDR3. The ends lost 4 bases at V and 2 bases at J; junction bases unmatched: 6. The CDR3 here is CASSSWTGATYEQYF. The CDR3 DNA reads TGTGCCAGCAGTTCTTGGACAGGGGCGACCTACGAGCAGTACTTC.

This clonotype has more than one count but fewer than ten. The chain joins TRBV18 to TRBJ2-7; D ambiguous. The CDR3 runs 16 residues. In germline, CDR1 is KGHSH, CDR2 LQKENI. Trimming left V 2 bases short and J 1 base short, with 15 bases between. The chain's CDR3 is CASSPSTQSGSYEQYF. The CDR3 DNA follows: TGTGCCAGCTCACCATCAACACAGTCTGGGTCCTACGAGCAGTACTTC.

J is TRBJ2-7 and V is TRBV25-1; 9 nucleotides match TRBD2. The germline V gene has CDR1 MGHDK and CDR2 SYGVNS. The CDR3 sequence is 13 residues long. V trimming: 4 bases; J trimming: 9 bases; junction bases outside the gene matches: 7. As DNA, the CDR3 is TGTGCCAGCAGTGTCGGCGGGGGGGACGCGCAGTACTTC. It specifies CASSVGGGDAQYF.

V and J are TRBV11-3 and TRBJ2-3, with TRBD1 as a possible D gene (5 bases). Germline CDR1 is SGHNT and CDR2 is YENEEA. This CDR3 comprises 14 residues. With 5 bases removed from V and 4 bases from J, the gap between germline ends came to 13 bases. The CDR3 sequence: CASSMMKTADTQYF. As DNA, the CDR3 is TGTGCCAGCAGCATGATGAAGACAGCAGATACGCAGTATTTT.

This clonotype occurred a few times. This CDR3 is CASSQGGTPRGQYF. Here the CDR3 DNA reads TGTGCCAGCAGCCAAGGTGGTACTCCCCGGGGCCAGTACTTC. This chain joins TRBV3-1 and TRBJ2-5; maybe TRBD2 (5 bases). The ends were cut back, 1 base at V and 10 bases at J, with 16 bases in the middle. From germline, CDR1 is LGHDT and CDR2 YNNKEL (reference sequence). This CDR3 is 14 amino acids long.

The chain joins TRBV5-6 to TRBJ1-1; 11 bases are a match to TRBD1. After removal of 2 bases from V and 3 bases from J, the junction contained 3 bases not matched to a gene. In germline, CDR1 is SGHDT, CDR2 YYEEEE. CDR3 length: 15 amino acids. In DNA, the CDR3 is TGTGCCAGCAGCTTTAGGGGACAGGGGGACACTGAAGCTTTCTTT. It is translated as CASSFRGQGDTEAFF.

V usage is TRBV6-5 and J usage is TRBJ2-7; 8 bases are a match to TRBD1. The CDR3 consists of 16 residues. In germline, CDR1 is MNHEY, CDR2 SVGAGI. Trimming cost V 1 base and J 6 bases; bases outside gene matches: 11. The CDR3 DNA reads as TGTGCCAGCAGTTACTTTACAGGGGGAGGAAAGGTCGAGCAGTACTTC. Protein sequence: CASSYFTGGGKVEQYF.

J is TRBJ1-1 and V is TRBV5-1; perhaps TRBD1 as D (6 bases). Germline CDR1 SGHRS, CDR2 YFSETQ. This CDR3 spans 15 amino acids. Trimming pared 1 base from V and 3 bases from J, leaving 13 bases between. As DNA, the CDR3 is TGCGCCAGCAGCTTGTTTCGACAGGAGGACACTGAAGCTTTCTTT. It is translated as CASSLFRQEDTEAFF.

The chain joins TRBV6-5 to TRBJ2-2, with D possibly being TRBD1 (5 bases). The CDR3 has 17 residues. Germline loops: CDR1 MNHEY, CDR2 SVGAGI. Trimming took off 0 bases at V and 5 bases at J, with 16 bases between the two ends. CDR3 sequence: CASSYSMAAGQTGELFF. The CDR3 nucleotides are TGTGCCAGCAGTTACTCGATGGCCGCAGGGCAGACCGGGGAGCTGTTTTTT.

The chain is built from TRBV7-9 and TRBJ2-3, with a tentative D call TRBD2 (6 bases). With 1 base removed from V and 1 base from J, the gap between germline ends came to 12 bases. This CDR3 comprises 16 residues. Germline CDR1 and CDR2: SEHNR and FQNEAQ (reference sequence). In DNA, the CDR3 is TGTGCCAGCAGCTTAGTGGGGGGACCTCGCACAGATACGCAGTATTTT. Translated, it gives CASSLVGGPRTDTQYF.

The chain links TRBV14 to TRBJ2-1; 7 nucleotides agree with TRBD2. Germline V gene sequence: CDR1 SGHDN, CDR2 FVKESK. CDR3 length: 13 amino acids. V lost 5 bases, J lost 6 bases, and 4 bases stayed unmatched. CDR3 DNA sequence: TGTGCCAGCAGCAACTGGGGGGGCAATGAGCAGTTCTTC. Encoded protein: CASSNWGGNEQFF.

The chain combines TRBV5-1 with TRBJ1-5, with 8 positions matching TRBD1. Germline CDR1 SGHRS, CDR2 YFSETQ. V trimming: 5 bases; J trimming: 4 bases; junction bases outside the gene matches: 5. This CDR3 is 14 amino acids long. The CDR3 bases are TGCGCCAGCAGACCGGACAGGGCAAATCAGCCCCAGCATTTT. The encoded protein is CASRPDRANQPQHF.

V usage is TRBV5-6 and J usage is TRBJ2-7; D is perhaps TRBD2 (5 bases). The V gene lost 4 bases and the J gene lost 5 bases, with 13 bases spanning the gap. In germline, CDR1 is SGHDT, CDR2 YYEEEE. This CDR3 has 13 amino acids. CDR3 region: CASSLRGRDEQYF. For the CDR3, the DNA is TGTGCCAGCAGCCTAAGAGGGCGCGACGAGCAGTACTTC. The variable domain in full, completed from reference TRBV5-6 and TRBJ2-7, reads DAGVTQSPTHLIKTRGQQVTLRCSPKSGHDTVSWYQQALGQGPQFIFQYYEEEERQRGNFPDRFSGHQFPNYSSELNVNALLLGDSALYLCASSLRGRDEQYFGPGTRLTVT.

This clonotype was counted a few times. CDR3 amino acids: CASSRVGGMTPGANVLTF. DNA for the CDR3: TGTGCCAGCAGCCGGGTCGGTGGGATGACTCCTGGGGCCAACGTCCTGACTTTC. V and J are TRBV3-1 and TRBJ2-6, with D unclear. Germline V gene sequence: CDR1 LGHDT, CDR2 YNNKEL (reference sequence). The CDR3 runs 18 residues. Deletions cut 4 bases from V and 2 bases from J, with 18 bases between. The complete variable domain, with remaining parts taken from reference TRBV3-1 and TRBJ2-6, reads DTAVSQTPKYLVTQMGNDKSIKCEQNLGHDTMYWYKQDSKKFLKIMFSYNNKELIINETVPNRFSPKSPDKAHLNLHINSLELGDSAVYFCASSRVGGMTPGANVLTFGAGSRLTVL.

The CDR3 protein is CAAGGGGQETQYF. In nucleotides, the CDR3 is TGTGCCGCCGGAGGTGGGGGACAAGAGACCCAGTACTTC. The chain couples TRBV7-7 to TRBJ2-5; either TRBD1 or TRBD2 may supply D (5 bases each). Trimming took off 11 bases at V and 2 bases at J, with 15 bases between the two ends. The CDR3 consists of 13 residues. CDR1 is SSHAT and CDR2 is FNYEAQ in the germline V gene (reference sequence).

The chain uses TRBV20-1 and TRBJ2-1, with 7 bases identical to TRBD2. Per the germline V gene, CDR1 is DFQATT and CDR2 is SNEGSKA (reference sequence). This CDR3 region has 14 residues. The trim removed 6 bases at V and 3 bases at J, leaving 8 bases unmatched. This CDR3 is CSARPGGGYNEQFF. The CDR3 bases are TGCAGTGCCCGACCGGGAGGAGGCTACAATGAGCAGTTCTTC.

J is TRBJ2-7 and V is TRBV5-1; 11 nucleotides line up with TRBD1. CDR1 is SGHRS, CDR2 YFSETQ, per germline. J gave up 0 bases and V 4 bases, and 6 bases lay outside the gene matches. This CDR3 spans 16 amino acids. The CDR3 here is CASSRYGQGASYEQYF. DNA of the CDR3: TGCGCCAGCAGCCGATATGGACAGGGGGCCTCCTACGAGCAGTACTTC.

The sample holds a few counts of this clonotype. The chain joins TRBV12-3 or TRBV12-4 to TRBJ2-2; TRBD2 aligns across 8 bases. V was clipped by 7 bases and J by 5 bases; unmatched bases: 9. The CDR3 length is 15 residues. The CDR3: CASTISGRGTGELFF. CDR3 sequence (DNA): TGTGCCAGCACCATCAGCGGGAGAGGGACCGGGGAGCTGTTTTTT.